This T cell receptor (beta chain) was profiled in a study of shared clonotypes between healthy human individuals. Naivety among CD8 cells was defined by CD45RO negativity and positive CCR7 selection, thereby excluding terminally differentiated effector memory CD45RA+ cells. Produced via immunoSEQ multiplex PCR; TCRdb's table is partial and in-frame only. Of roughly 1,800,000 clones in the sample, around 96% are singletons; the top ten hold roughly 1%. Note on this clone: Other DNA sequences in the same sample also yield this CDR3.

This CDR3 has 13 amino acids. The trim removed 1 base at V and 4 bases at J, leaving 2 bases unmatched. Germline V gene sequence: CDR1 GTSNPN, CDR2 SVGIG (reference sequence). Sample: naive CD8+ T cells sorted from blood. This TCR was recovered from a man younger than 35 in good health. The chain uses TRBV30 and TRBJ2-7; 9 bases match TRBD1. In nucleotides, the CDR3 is TGTGCCTGGAGTGCGGGACAGGGTTACGAGCAGTACTTC. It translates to CAWSAGQGYEQYF.